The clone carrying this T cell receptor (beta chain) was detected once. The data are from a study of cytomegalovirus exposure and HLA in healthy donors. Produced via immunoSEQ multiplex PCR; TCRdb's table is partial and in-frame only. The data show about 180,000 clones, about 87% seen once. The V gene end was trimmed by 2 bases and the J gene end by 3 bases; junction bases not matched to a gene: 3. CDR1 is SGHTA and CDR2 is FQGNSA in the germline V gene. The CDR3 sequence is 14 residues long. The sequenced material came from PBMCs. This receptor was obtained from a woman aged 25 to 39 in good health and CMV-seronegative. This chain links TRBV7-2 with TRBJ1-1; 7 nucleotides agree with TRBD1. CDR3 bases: TGTGCCAGCAGCTTAATGGGACAGTACACTGAAGCTTTCTTT. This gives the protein CASSLMGQYTEAFF. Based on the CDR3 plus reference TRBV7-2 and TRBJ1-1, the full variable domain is GAGVSQSPSNKVTEKGKDVELRCDPISGHTALYWYRQSLGQGLEFLIYFQGNSAPDKSGLPSDRFSAERTGGSVSTLTIQRTQQEDSAVYLCASSLMGQYTEAFFGQGTRLTVV.